The 10 T cell receptor beta chains listed next were all sequenced from one sample in a study of regulatory T cells in long-lasting Graves disease. Specified time point: newly diagnosed GD, antithyroid drugs for less than 3 months. PBMC RNA served as the TCR library source. Relying on iRepertoire HTBI primers and Arm-PCR of CDR3 regions, the team built TCR beta libraries. MiXCR, applied by TCRdb to the multiplex PCR reads, yields one record per CDR3 protein. The sample comprises some 220,000 distinct CDR3 sequences, roughly 19% of which are singletons, and 12% rests with the top ten. The same data also contributed to another study, on T cells in Graves' hyperthyroidism and ophthalmopathy.

The sample in question was peripheral blood mononuclear cells (PBMCs), obtained at new diagnosis, from a patient treated with antithyroid drugs. These receptor sequences come from a woman aged 25-40 years with Graves disease.

V is TRBV19 and J is TRBJ1-2; tentatively, D is TRBD1 (5 bases). Germline V gene lookup returns CDR1 LNHDA and CDR2 SQIVND (reference sequence). The V and J ends lost 8 bases and 3 bases respectively, with 13 bases between them. CDR3 size: 13 residues. CDR3 DNA sequence: TGTGCCAGTGGGGGAAGGGCTGACTATGGCTACACCTTC. Protein: CASGGRADYGYTF.

This clonotype was seen ten or more times. This chain joins TRBV12-3 or TRBV12-4 and TRBJ2-2; D is uncertain. The V end was cut by 3 bases, the J end by 1 base, with 9 bases between. The CDR3 length is 15 residues. The DNA of the CDR3 is TGTGCCAGCAGTTTGAGGCAGGAGAACACCGGGGAGCTGTTTTTT. Its translation: CASSLRQENTGELFF.

This clonotype was recorded a few times. The chain recombines TRBV14 with TRBJ1-1; maybe TRBD1 (5 bases). Germline CDR1 is SGHDN and CDR2 is FVKESK. The CDR3 extends over 15 amino acids. V was pared by 1 base and J by 0 bases, with 9 bases between. CDR3 in DNA: TGTGCCAGCAGCCAAGTCCGGGGGATGAACACTGAAGCTTTCTTT. Its translation: CASSQVRGMNTEAFF.

V gene TRBV11-2 combines with J gene TRBJ1-2; D is possibly TRBD1 (6 bases). The length of the CDR3 is 13 residues. In germline, CDR1 is SGHAT, CDR2 FQNNGV. The ends were cut back, 2 bases at V and 7 bases at J, with 11 bases in the middle. In DNA form, the CDR3 reads TGTGCCAGCAGCTTACAACAGGGAAGTGGCTACACCTTC. This codes for CASSLQQGSGYTF.

This clonotype was counted at least ten times. The chain links TRBV5-5 to TRBJ1-1; maybe TRBD1 (6 bases). Looked up from germline, CDR1 is SGHKS and CDR2 is YYEKEE (reference sequence). The CDR3 is 14 amino acids. Trimming took 3 bases from V and 3 from J, leaving 12 bases between them. The CDR3 is CASSYLNRDTEAFF. CDR3 DNA: TGTGCCAGCAGCTATCTGAACAGGGACACTGAAGCTTTCTTT. The whole variable domain, remainder taken from reference TRBV5-5 and TRBJ1-1, is DAGVTQSPTHLIKTRGQQVTLRCSPISGHKSVSWYQQVLGQGPQFIFQYYEKEERGRGNFPDRFSARQFPNYSSELNVNALLLGDSALYLCASSYLNRDTEAFFGQGTRLTVV.

This chain uses TRBV29-1 with TRBJ1-2; 12 nucleotides agree with TRBD1. Germline V gene data show CDR1 as SQVTM and CDR2 as ANQGSEA. This CDR3 is built from 14 residues. Germline trimming cut 6 bases from V and 3 bases from J; bases unmatched to any gene: 5. The DNA for the CDR3 is TGCAGCGTGTTGGGACAGGGGGCCTACTATGGCTACACCTTC. Its protein product is CSVLGQGAYYGYTF.

This clonotype was seen at least ten times. V usage is TRBV7-9 and J usage is TRBJ2-3; D not certain. V shed 5 bases and J shed 3 bases, with 12 bases lying between them. This CDR3 is 14 amino acids long. Germline V lookup: CDR1 SEHNR, CDR2 FQNEAQ (reference sequence). The CDR3 nucleotides are TGTGCCAGCAGCGTTCTGGGCGCGACAGATACGCAGTATTTT. It yields the protein CASSVLGATDTQYF.

Only a few counts were recorded for this clonotype. The CDR3 is CASSPREKSDYGYTF. CDR3 nucleotides: TGTGCCAGCAGCCCCAGGGAAAAGAGTGACTATGGCTACACCTTC. The V and J genes are TRBV3-1 and TRBJ1-2, with D tentatively TRBD1 (5 bases). CDR1 LGHDT and CDR2 YNNKEL come from the germline V gene (reference sequence). CDR3 length: 15 amino acids. V lost 4 bases to trimming and J lost 3 bases, with 15 bases between them.

This clonotype was recorded at least ten times. V and J are TRBV9 and TRBJ1-1; unclear D gene. The germline CDR1 and CDR2 sequences are SGDLS and YYNGEE. The CDR3 loop spans 16 amino acids. V was pared by 3 bases and J by 7 bases, with 22 bases between. Written as DNA, the CDR3 is TGTGCCAGCAGCGACTCGAATGAACCCCGGCGGAGTGAAGCTTTCTTT. Amino acid sequence: CASSDSNEPRRSEAFF.

This clonotype has more than one count but fewer than ten. The chain joins TRBV29-1 to TRBJ2-5, with D possibly matching TRBD1 (6 bases). V lost 1 base to trimming and J lost 4 bases, with 13 bases between them. Germline V gene sequence: CDR1 SQVTM, CDR2 ANQGSEA. The CDR3 has 14 residues. The CDR3 is CSVEGDNRRETQYF. Written as DNA, the CDR3 is TGCAGCGTTGAAGGGGACAACCGCCGAGAGACCCAGTACTTC.